The T cell receptor (beta chain) under discussion was sequenced for a study of blood T cell repertoires in COVID-19. Sequenced by immunoSEQ multiplex PCR; TCRdb stores in-frame clones only, minus some. Altogether about 250,000 clones are present, approximately 84% being singletons, with the ten largest covering approximately 3.6%. Between the trimmed V and J ends, which lost 3 bases and 2 bases, there was a span of 12 bases. The CDR3 has 14 residues. Germline values: CDR1 DFQATT, CDR2 SNEGSKA (reference sequence). The receptor was isolated from a man in his fifties who had recovered from COVID-19. Sequenced: PBMCs or T cells enriched from blood (not recorded which). The V gene is TRBV20-1, the J gene TRBJ2-3; D is unclear. CDR3 nucleotide sequence: TGCAGTGCTAGTTTCCCGGAGCTCACAGATACGCAGTATTTT. Translation gives CSASFPELTDTQYF.